These 8 T cell receptor beta chains share one sample of origin, sequenced in a study of T cells after somatic rescue of genetic block. The table came from immunoSEQ multiplex PCR; TCRdb's copy has only in-frame clones and leaves some out. The sample shows roughly 15,000 clones, approximately 72% of them seen only once. Sequencing input: peripheral blood mononuclear cells (PBMCs). The receptor set was obtained from a boy aged 5-17 years.

The chain carries TRBV7-9 and TRBJ2-3; D not resolved. Germline CDR1 is SEHNR and CDR2 is FQNEAQ (reference sequence). There are 15 residues in the CDR3. Trimming pared 8 bases from V and 1 base from J, leaving 16 bases between. In nucleotides, the CDR3 is TGTGCCAGCCTTGTGGGCAGGTTGGGCACAGATACGCAGTATTTT. Its translation: CASLVGRLGTDTQYF.

V and J are TRBV18 and TRBJ2-5; no firm D call. The CDR3 is 14 residues long. The V end lost 0 bases, the J end lost 4 bases, and 9 bases lay between the germline ends. Looked up from germline, CDR1 is KGHSH and CDR2 is LQKENI. CDR3 sequence: CASSPPSKGETQYF. The CDR3 DNA follows: TGTGCCAGCTCACCACCGAGCAAAGGAGAGACCCAGTACTTC.

This clone was detected a few times. The chain links TRBV4-1 to TRBJ1-5; TRBD1 matches 10 bases. The CDR3 has 16 residues. Germline trimming cut 0 bases from V and 5 bases from J; bases unmatched to any gene: 4. CDR1 and CDR2 (germline): MGHRA, YSYEKL. CDR3 protein: CASSQDRTGGYQPQHF. DNA of the CDR3: TGCGCCAGCAGCCAAGATCGGACAGGGGGTTATCAGCCCCAGCATTTT.

The genes are TRBV5-3 and TRBJ2-2, with 9 nucleotides matching TRBD1. TRBV5-3 falls under the ORF class, with uncertain function. V shed 4 bases, J shed 7 bases, and the junction held 11 bases outside the gene matches. This CDR3 has 16 residues. The CDR3 here is CARSGSGTGCSGELFF. DNA of the CDR3: TGTGCCAGAAGCGGATCCGGGACAGGGTGCAGCGGGGAGCTGTTTTTT.

The V gene is TRBV20-1, the J gene TRBJ2-7; D ambiguous. This CDR3 is 11 amino acids long. Per the germline V gene, CDR1 is DFQATT and CDR2 is SNEGSKA (reference sequence). Trimming removed 6 bases from V and 2 bases from J, with 8 bases in between. The CDR3 DNA follows: TGCAGTGCCTCAAGCGCCTACGAGCAGTACTTC. Translated, it gives CSASSAYEQYF.

In this sample, this clone turned up a few times. The genes are TRBV7-3 and TRBJ2-7; 12 nucleotides align to TRBD2. V gave up 4 bases and J gave up 4 bases; unmatched junction bases: 5. CDR3 length: 15 amino acids. The germline V gene has CDR1 SGHTA and CDR2 FQGTGA. The CDR3 reads CASSSLAGGRYEQYF. The CDR3 region has the DNA TGTGCCAGCAGCTCTCTAGCGGGGGGGAGGTACGAGCAGTACTTC.

This clone was seen just once. The rearrangement uses TRBV27 and TRBJ2-7; the match to TRBD1 covers 8 bases. Germline-derived CDR1 and CDR2 are MNHEY and SMNVEV (reference sequence). The CDR3 sequence is 16 residues long. V was pared by 0 bases and J by 3 bases, with 7 bases of the junction left unmatched. In DNA form, the CDR3 reads TGTGCCAGCAGTTTATCCCCGACAGGGGTGAGCTACGAGCAGTACTTC. This encodes CASSLSPTGVSYEQYF.

V is TRBV6-1 and J is TRBJ2-3; TRBD1 matches at 9 bases. V dropped 6 bases and J dropped 4; count of bases not matched to a gene: 8. CDR3 length: 15 amino acids. The V gene's germline CDR1 is MNHNS and CDR2 SASEGT. CDR3 protein: CASSRDRVLADTQYF. CDR3 nucleotides: TGTGCCAGCAGCCGGGACAGGGTGCTCGCAGATACGCAGTATTTT.